This note documents a single TCR beta chain sequence. A quantity of about 0.45 to 1 ug RNA underwent reverse transcription using random hexamers. Via MiXCR, TCRdb re-called the immunoSEQ multiplex PCR reads, giving one row per CDR3 protein. Among about 120,000 distinct CDR3 sequences listed, about 93% were seen once. The data belong to a study of CD8 T cells in Susac syndrome. The junction had 3 bases not matched to a gene; V was cut back by 4 bases and J by 3 bases. Looked up from germline, CDR1 is LNHDA and CDR2 is SQIVND (reference sequence). The length of the CDR3 is 15 residues. The sample consisted of CD4+ T cells from PBMCs. This TCR derives from a human donor in good health. This chain connects TRBV19 to TRBJ2-1; 10 bases are a match to TRBD2. The CDR3 DNA reads TGTGCCAGTAGTACGGGACTAGCGTTCTACAATGAGCAGTTCTTC. Translated, it gives CASSTGLAFYNEQFF.